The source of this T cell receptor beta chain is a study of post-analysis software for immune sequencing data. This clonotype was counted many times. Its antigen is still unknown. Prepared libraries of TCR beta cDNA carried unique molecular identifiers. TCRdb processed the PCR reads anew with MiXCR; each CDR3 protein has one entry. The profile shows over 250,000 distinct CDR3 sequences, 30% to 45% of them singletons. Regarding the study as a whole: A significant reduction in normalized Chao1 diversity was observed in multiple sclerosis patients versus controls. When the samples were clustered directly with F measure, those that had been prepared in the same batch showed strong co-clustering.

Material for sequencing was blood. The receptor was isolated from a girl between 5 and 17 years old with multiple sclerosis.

As DNA, the CDR3 is TGTGCCAGCAGCAGGGACAGTATGAACACTGAAGCTTTCTTT. Amino acids: CASSRDSMNTEAFF. The rearrangement uses TRBV6-6 and TRBJ1-1, with TRBD1 identical over 7 bases. This CDR3 has 14 residues. Germline V gene data show CDR1 as MNHNY and CDR2 as SVGAGI (reference sequence). J gave up 0 bases and V 6 bases, and 4 bases lay outside the gene matches.